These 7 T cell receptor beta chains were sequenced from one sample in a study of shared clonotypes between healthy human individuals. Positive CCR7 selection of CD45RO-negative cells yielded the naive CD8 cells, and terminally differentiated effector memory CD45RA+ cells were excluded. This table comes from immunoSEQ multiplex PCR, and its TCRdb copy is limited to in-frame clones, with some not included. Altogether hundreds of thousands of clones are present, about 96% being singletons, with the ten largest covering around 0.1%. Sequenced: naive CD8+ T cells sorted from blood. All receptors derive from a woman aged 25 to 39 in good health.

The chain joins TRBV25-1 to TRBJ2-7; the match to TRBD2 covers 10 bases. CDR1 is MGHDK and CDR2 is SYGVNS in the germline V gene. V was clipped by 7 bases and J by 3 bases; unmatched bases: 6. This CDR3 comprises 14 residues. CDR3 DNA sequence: TGTGCCAGCATTGCGTCTAGCGGGAGCTACGAGCAGTACTTC. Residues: CASIASSGSYEQYF.

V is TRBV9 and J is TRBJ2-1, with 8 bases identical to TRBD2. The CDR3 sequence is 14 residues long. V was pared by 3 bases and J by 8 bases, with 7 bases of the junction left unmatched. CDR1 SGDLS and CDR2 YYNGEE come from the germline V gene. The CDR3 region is CASSAGTSWDEQFF. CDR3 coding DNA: TGTGCCAGCAGCGCTGGGACTAGTTGGGATGAGCAGTTCTTC.

CDR3 DNA: TGCGCCAGCAGCCCCAGGGTCCAGACTAGCGGGAGTGTCTCCTACAATGAGCAGTTCTTC. Amino acids: CASSPRVQTSGSVSYNEQFF. The V and J genes are TRBV4-1 and TRBJ2-1, with TRBD2 identical over 12 bases. Per the germline V gene, CDR1 is MGHRA and CDR2 is YSYEKL. V dropped 4 bases and J dropped 0; count of bases not matched to a gene: 13. This CDR3 spans 20 amino acids.

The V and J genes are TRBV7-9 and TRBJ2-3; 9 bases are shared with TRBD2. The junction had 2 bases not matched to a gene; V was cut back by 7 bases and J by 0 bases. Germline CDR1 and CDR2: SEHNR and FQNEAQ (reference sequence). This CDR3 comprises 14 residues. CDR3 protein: CASMTSGSTDTQYF. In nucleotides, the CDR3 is TGTGCCAGCATGACTAGCGGTAGCACAGATACGCAGTATTTT.

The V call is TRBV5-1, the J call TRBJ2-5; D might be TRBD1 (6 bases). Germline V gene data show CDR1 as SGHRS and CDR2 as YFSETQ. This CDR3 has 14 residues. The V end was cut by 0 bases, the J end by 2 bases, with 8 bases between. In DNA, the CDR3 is TGCGCCAGCAGCTTGGGAGGGGGACAAGAGACCCAGTACTTC. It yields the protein CASSLGGGQETQYF.

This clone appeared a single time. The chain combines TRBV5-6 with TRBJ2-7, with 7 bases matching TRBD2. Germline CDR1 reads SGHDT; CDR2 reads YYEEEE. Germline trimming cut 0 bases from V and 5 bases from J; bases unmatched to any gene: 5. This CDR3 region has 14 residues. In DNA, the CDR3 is TGTGCCAGCAGCTTGGGTAGCGGGCTGAACGAGCAGTACTTC. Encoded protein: CASSLGSGLNEQYF. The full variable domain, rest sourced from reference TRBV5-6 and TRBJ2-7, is DAGVTQSPTHLIKTRGQQVTLRCSPKSGHDTVSWYQQALGQGPQFIFQYYEEEERQRGNFPDRFSGHQFPNYSSELNVNALLLGDSALYLCASSLGSGLNEQYFGPGTRLTVT.

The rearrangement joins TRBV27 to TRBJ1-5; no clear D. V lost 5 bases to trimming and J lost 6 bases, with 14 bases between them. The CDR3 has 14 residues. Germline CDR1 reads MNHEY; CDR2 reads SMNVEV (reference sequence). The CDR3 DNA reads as TGTGCCAGCAGTCCACGGGAGGCAAGTCAGCCCCAGCATTTT. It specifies CASSPREASQPQHF.